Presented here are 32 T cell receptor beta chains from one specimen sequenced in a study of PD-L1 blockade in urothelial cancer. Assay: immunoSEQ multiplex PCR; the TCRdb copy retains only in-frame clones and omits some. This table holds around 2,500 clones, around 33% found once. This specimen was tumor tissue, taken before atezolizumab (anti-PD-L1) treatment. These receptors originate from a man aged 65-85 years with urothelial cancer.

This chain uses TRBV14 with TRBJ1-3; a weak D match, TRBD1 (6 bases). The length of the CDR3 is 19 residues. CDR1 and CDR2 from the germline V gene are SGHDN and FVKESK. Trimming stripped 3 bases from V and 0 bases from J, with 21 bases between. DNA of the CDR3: TGTGCCAGCAGCCATACTCCGGACAGCACCTCCCTCTCTGGAAACACCATATATTTT. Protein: CASSHTPDSTSLSGNTIYF.

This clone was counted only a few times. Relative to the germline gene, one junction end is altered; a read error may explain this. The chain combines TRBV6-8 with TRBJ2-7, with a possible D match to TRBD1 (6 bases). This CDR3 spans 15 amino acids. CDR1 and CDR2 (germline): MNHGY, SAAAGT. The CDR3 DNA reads TGTGCCAGCAGTGATACTGGGACATTATCCTACAAGCAGTACTTC. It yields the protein CASSDTGTLSYKQYF.

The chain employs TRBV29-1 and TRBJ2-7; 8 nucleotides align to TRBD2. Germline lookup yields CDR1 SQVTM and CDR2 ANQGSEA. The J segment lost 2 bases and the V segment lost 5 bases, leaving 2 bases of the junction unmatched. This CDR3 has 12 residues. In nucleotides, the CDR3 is TGCAGCGTTAAAGCGGGAGCCTACGAGCAGTACTTC. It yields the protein CSVKAGAYEQYF.

The CDR3: CASSPRTSGGTRETQYF. For the CDR3, the DNA is TGTGCCAGCTCGCCCCGGACTAGCGGGGGGACAAGAGAGACCCAGTACTTC. The chain links TRBV18 to TRBJ2-5; 14 positions agree with TRBD2. J was trimmed by 4 bases and V by 6 bases; bases with no gene match: 10. This CDR3 is 17 amino acids long. Germline V CDR1 and CDR2: KGHSH, LQKENI.

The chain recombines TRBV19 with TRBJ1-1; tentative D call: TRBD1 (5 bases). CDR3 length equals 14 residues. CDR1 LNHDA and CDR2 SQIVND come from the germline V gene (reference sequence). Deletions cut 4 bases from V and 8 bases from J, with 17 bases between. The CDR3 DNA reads TGTGCCAGTAGTAACCCAGGGCTTCGGGGGGAAGCTTTCTTT. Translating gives CASSNPGLRGEAFF.

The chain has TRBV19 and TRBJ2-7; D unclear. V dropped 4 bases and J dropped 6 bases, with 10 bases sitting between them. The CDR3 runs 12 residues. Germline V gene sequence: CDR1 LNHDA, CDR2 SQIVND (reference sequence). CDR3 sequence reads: CASSTPAAEQYF. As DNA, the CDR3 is TGTGCCAGTAGTACTCCGGCCGCCGAGCAGTACTTC.

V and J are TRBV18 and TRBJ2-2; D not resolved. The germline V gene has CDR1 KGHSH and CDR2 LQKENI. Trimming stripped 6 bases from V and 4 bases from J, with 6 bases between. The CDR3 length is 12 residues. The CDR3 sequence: CASSRSTGELFF. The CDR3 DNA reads TGTGCCAGCTCGCGGTCCACCGGGGAGCTGTTTTTT.

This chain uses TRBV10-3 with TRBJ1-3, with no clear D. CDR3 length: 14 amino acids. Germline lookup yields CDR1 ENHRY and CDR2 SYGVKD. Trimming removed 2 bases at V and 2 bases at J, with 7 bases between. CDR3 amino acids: CAISEGIPGNTIYF. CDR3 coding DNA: TGTGCCATCAGTGAGGGGATTCCTGGAAACACCATATATTTT.

The CDR3 region has the DNA TGTGCCAGCAGTCCCGGGACAGACGAGGAAAAACTGTTTTTT. Translating gives CASSPGTDEEKLFF. V usage is TRBV28 and J usage is TRBJ1-4; 7 bases align to TRBD1. The germline CDR1 and CDR2 sequences are MDHEN and SYDVKM. V dropped 5 bases and J dropped 8; count of bases not matched to a gene: 8. The CDR3 has 14 residues.

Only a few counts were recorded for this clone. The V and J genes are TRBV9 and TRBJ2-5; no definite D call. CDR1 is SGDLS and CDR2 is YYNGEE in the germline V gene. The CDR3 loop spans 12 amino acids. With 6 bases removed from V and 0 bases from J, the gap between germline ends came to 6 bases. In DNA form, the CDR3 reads TGTGCCAGCACCAGAGACCAAGAGACCCAGTACTTC. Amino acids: CASTRDQETQYF.

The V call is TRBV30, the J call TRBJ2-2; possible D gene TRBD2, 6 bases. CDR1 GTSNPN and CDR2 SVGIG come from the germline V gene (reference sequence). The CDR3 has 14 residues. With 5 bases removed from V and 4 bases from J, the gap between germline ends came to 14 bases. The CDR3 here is CAWGKSAGTGELFF. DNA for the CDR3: TGTGCCTGGGGGAAATCAGCGGGCACCGGGGAGCTGTTTTTT.

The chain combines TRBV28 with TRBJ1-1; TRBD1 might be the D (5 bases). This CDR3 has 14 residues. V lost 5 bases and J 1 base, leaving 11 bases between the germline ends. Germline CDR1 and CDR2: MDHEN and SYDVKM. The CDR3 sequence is CASSEGWGNTEAFF. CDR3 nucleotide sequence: TGTGCCAGCAGTGAGGGGTGGGGGAACACTGAAGCTTTCTTT.

CDR3 in amino acids: CASSLRTDSPLHF. For the CDR3, the DNA is TGTGCCAGCAGCCTTAGGACAGATTCACCCCTCCACTTT. The rearrangement uses TRBV14 and TRBJ1-6; perhaps TRBD1 as D (6 bases). Germline V gives CDR1 SGHDN, CDR2 FVKESK. The CDR3 has 13 residues. V was shortened by 4 bases and J by 8 bases, with 9 bases between the two germline ends.

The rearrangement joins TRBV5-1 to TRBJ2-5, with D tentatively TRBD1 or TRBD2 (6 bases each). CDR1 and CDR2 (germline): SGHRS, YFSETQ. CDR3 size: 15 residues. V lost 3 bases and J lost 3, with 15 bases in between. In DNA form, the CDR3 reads TGCGCCAGCAGCTCCGGAGGGGGGTCCGAAGAGACCCAGTACTTC. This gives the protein CASSSGGGSEETQYF.

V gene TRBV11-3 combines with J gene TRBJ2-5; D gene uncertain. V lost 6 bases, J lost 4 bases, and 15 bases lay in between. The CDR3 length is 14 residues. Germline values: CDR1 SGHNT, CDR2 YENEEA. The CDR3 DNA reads TGTGCCAGCAGTCCGAAATTTGCCCCAGAGACCCAGTACTTC. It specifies CASSPKFAPETQYF. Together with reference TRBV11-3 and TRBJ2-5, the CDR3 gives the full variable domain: EAGVVQSPRYKIIEKKQPVAFWCNPISGHNTLYWYLQNLGQGPELLIRYENEEAVDDSQLPKDRFSAERLKGVDSTLKIQPAELGDSAVYLCASSPKFAPETQYFGPGTRLLVL.

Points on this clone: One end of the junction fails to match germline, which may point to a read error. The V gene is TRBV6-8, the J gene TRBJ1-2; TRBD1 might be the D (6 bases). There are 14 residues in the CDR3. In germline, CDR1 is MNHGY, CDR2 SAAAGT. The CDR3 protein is CAISRTELDYGYTF. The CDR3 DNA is TGTGCCATCAGTCGGACAGAGCTTGACTATGGCTACACCTTC.

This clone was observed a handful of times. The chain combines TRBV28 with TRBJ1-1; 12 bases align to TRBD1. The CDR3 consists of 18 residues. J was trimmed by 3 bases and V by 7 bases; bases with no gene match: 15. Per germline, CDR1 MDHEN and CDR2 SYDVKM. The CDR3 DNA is TGTGCCAGCACCTCCCTTGGGGACAGGGGGCGCTTTGACACTGAAGCTTTCTTT. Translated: CASTSLGDRGRFDTEAFF.

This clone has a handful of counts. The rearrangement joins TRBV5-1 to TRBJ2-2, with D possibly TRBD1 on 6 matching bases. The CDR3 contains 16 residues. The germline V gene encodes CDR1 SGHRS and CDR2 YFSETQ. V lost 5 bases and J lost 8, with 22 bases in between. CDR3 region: CASSNWAGGASGELFF. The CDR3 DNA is TGCGCCAGCAGTAATTGGGCTGGGGGCGCCTCYGGGGAGCTGTTTTTT.

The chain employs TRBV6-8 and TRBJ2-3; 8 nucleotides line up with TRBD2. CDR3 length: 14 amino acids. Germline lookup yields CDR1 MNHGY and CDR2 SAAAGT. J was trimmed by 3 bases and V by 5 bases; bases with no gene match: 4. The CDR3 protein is CASSEGLETDTQYF. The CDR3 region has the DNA TGTGCCAGCAGTGAGGGACTAGAAACAGATACGCAGTATTTT.

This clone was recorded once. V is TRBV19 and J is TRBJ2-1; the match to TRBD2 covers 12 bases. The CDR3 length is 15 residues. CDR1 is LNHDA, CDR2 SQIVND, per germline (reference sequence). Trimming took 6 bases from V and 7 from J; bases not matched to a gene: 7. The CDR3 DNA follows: TGTGCCAGTAGCCACCTAGCGGGGGGGGGTAATGAGCAGTTCTTC. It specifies CASSHLAGGGNEQFF.

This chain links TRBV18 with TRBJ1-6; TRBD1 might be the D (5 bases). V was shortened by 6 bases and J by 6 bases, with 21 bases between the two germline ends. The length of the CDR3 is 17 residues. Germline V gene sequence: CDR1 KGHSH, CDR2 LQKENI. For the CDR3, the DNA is TGTGCCAGCTCGCTCACGGCACGGACGGGGGTTAATTCACCCCTCCACTTT. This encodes CASSLTARTGVNSPLHF.

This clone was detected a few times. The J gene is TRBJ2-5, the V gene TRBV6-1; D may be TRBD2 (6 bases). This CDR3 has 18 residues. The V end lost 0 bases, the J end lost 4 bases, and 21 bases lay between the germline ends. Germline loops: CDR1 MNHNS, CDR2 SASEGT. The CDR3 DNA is TGTGCCAGCAGTGAAGCTGTAAGTGTTCGGGGGATGTCAGAGACCCAGTACTTC. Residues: CASSEAVSVRGMSETQYF.

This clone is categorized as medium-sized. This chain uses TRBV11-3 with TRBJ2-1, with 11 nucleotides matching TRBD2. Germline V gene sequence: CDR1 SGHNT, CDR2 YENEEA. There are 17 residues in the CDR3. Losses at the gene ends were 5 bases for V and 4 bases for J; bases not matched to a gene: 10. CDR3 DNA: TGTGCCAGCAGCCTCCGAGCGTCTAGCGGGGGGTACAATGAGCAGTTCTTC. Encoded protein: CASSLRASSGGYNEQFF.

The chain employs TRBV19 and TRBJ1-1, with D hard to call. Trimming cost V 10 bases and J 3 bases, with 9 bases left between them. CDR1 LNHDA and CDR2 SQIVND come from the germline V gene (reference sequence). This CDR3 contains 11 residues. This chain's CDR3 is CATGWDTEAFF. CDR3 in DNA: TGTGCCACGGGGTGGGACACTGAAGCTTTCTTT. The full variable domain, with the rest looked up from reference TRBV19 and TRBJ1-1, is DGGITQSPKYLFRKEGQNVTLSCEQNLNHDAMYWYRQDPGQGLRLIYYSQIVNDFQKGDIAEGYSVSREKKESFPLTVTSAQKNPTAFYLCATGWDTEAFFGQGTRLTVV.

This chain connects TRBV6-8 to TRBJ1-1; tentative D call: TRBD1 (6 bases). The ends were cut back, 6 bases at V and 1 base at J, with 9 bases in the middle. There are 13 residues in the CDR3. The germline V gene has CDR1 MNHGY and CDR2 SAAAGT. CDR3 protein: CASRIQGNTEAFF. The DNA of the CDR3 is TGTGCCAGCAGGATACAGGGGAACACTGAAGCTTTCTTT.

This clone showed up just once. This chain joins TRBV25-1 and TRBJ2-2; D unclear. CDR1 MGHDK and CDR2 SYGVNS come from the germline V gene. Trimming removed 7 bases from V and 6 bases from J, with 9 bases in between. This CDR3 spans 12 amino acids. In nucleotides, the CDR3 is TGTGCCAGCACCCCTGGGGCCGGGGAGCTGTTTTTT. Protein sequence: CASTPGAGELFF.

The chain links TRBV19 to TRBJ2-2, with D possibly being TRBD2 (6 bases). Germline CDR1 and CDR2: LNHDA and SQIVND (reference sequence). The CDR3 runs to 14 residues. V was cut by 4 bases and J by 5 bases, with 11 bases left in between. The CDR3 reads CASSTVSGTGELFF. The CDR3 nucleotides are TGTGCCAGTAGTACCGTGAGCGGGACCGGGGAGCTGTTTTTT.

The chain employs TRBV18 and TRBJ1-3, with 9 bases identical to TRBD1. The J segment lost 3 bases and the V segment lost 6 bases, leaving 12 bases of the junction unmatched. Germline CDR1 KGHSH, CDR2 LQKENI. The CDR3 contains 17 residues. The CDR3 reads CASSRAGDRAIGNTIYF. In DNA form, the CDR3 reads TGTGCCAGCTCCCGAGCCGGGGACAGGGCGATTGGAAACACCATATATTTT.

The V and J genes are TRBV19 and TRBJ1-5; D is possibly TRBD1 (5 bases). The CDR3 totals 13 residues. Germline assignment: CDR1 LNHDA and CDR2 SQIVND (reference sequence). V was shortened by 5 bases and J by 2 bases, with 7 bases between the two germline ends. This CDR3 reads CASSLQGNQPQHF. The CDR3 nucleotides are TGTGCCAGTAGTTTACAGGGCAATCAGCCCCAGCATTTT.

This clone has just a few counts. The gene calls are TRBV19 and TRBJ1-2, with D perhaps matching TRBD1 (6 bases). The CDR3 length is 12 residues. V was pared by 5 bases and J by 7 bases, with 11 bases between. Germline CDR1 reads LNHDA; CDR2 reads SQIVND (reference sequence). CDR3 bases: TGTGCCAGTAGTCCAACGACAGGTGGCTACACCTTC. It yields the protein CASSPTTGGYTF. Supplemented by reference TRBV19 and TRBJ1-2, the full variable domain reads DGGITQSPKYLFRKEGQNVTLSCEQNLNHDAMYWYRQDPGQGLRLIYYSQIVNDFQKGDIAEGYSVSREKKESFPLTVTSAQKNPTAFYLCASSPTTGGYTFGSGTRLTVV.

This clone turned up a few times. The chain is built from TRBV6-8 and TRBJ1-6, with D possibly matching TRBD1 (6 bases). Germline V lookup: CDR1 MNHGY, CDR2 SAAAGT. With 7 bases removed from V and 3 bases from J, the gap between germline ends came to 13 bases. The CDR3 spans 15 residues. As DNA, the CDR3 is TGTGCCAGCATCCGGCAGGGGTTCTATAATTCACCCCTCCACTTT. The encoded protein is CASIRQGFYNSPLHF.

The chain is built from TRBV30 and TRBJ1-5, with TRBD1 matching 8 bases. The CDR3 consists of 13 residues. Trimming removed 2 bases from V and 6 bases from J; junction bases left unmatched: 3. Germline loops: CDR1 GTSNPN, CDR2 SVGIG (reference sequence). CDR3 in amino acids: CAWSPDRVQPQHF. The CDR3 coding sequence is TGTGCCTGGAGTCCGGACAGGGTTCAGCCCCAGCATTTT.